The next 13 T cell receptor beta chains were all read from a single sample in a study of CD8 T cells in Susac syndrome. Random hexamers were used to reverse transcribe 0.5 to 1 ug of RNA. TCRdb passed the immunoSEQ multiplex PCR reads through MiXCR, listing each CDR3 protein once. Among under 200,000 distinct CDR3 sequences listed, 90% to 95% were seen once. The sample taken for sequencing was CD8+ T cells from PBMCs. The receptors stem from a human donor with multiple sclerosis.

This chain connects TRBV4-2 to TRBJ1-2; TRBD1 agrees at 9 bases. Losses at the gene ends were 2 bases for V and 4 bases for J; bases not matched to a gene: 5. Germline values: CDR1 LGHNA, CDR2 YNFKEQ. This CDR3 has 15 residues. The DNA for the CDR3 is TGTGCCAGCAGCCAACGGACAGGGGAACCCTATGGCTACACCTTC. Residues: CASSQRTGEPYGYTF.

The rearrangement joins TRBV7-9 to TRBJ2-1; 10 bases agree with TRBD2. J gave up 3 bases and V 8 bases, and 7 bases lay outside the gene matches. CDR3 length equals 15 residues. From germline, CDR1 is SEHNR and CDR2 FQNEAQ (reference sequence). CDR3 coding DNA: TGTGCCAGCCGACCGACTAGCGGGTACTACAATGAGCAGTTCTTC. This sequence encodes CASRPTSGYYNEQFF.

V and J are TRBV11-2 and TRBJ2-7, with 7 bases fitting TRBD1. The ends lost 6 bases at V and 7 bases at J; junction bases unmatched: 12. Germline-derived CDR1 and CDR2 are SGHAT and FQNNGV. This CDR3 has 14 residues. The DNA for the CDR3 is TGTGCCAGCAGAGAAACAAGGGGGCGCCCAGAGCAGTACTTC. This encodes CASRETRGRPEQYF.

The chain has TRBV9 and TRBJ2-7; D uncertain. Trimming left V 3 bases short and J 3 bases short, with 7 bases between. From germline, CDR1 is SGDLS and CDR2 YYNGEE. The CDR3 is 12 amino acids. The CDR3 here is CASSADHYEQYF. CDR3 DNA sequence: TGTGCCAGCAGCGCCGATCACTACGAGCAGTACTTC.

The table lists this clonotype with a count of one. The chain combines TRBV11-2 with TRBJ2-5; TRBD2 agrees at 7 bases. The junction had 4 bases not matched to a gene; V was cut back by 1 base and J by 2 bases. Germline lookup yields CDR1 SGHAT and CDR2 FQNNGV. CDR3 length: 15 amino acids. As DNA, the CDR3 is TGTGCCAGCAGCTTAGTACTAGCGACGCAAGAGACCCAGTACTTC. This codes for CASSLVLATQETQYF.

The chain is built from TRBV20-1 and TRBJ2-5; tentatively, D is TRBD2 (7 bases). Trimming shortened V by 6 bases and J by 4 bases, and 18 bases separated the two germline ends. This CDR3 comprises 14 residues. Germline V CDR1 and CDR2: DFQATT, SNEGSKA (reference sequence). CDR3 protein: CSARKGGPRETQYF. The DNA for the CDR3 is TGCAGTGCCCGAAAGGGGGGGCCTAGAGAGACCCAGTACTTC.

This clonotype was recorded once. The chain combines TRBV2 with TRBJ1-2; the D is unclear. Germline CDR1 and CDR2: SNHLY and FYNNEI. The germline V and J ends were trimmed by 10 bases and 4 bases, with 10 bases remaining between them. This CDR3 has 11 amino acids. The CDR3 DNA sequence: TGTGCCACACCGGGTACCTATGGCTACACCTTC. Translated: CATPGTYGYTF.

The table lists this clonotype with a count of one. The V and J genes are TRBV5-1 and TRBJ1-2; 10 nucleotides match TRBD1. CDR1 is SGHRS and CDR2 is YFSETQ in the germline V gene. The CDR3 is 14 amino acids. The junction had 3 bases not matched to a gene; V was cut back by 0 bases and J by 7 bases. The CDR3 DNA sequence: TGCGCCAGCAGCTTGGAGACAGGGGGCCGTGGCTACACCTTC. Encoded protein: CASSLETGGRGYTF. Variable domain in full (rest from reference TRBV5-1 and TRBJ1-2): KAGVTQTPRYLIKTRGQQVTLSCSPISGHRSVSWYQQTPGQGLQFLFEYFSETQRNKGNFPGRFSGRQFSNSRSEMNVSTLELGDSALYLCASSLETGGRGYTFGSGTRLTVV.

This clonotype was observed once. Written as DNA, the CDR3 is TGTGCCACGCAAGACAGGGGGGTTGAGCAGTTCTTC. Protein sequence: CATQDRGVEQFF. V gene TRBV15 combines with J gene TRBJ2-1, with TRBD1 matching 9 bases. The CDR3 is 12 amino acids. Germline trimming cut 9 bases from V and 9 bases from J; bases unmatched to any gene: 6. CDR1 LNHNV and CDR2 YYDKDF come from the germline V gene (reference sequence).

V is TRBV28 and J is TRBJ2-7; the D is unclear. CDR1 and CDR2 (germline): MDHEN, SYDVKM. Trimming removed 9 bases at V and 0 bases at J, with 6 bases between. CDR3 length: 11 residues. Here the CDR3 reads CASYHSYEQYF. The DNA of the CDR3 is TGTGCCAGTTACCACTCCTACGAGCAGTACTTC.

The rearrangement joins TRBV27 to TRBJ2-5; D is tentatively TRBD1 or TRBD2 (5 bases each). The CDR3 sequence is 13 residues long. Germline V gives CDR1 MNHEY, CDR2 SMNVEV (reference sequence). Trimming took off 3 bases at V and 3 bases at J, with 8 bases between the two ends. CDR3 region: CASSFGAKETQYF. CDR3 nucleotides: TGTGCCAGCAGTTTCGGGGCGAAAGAGACCCAGTACTTC.

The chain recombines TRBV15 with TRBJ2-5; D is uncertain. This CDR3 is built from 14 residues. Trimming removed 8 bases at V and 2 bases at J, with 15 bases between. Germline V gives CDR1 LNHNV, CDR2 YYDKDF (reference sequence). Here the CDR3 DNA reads TGTGCCACCTCTTTACAGATGCGTCAAGAGACCCAGTACTTC. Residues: CATSLQMRQETQYF. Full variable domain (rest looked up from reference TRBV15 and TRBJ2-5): DAMVIQNPRYQVTQFGKPVTLSCSQTLNHNVMYWYQQKSSQAPKLLFHYYDKDFNNEADTPDNFQSRRPNTSFCFLDIRSPGLGDTAMYLCATSLQMRQETQYFGPGTRLLVL.

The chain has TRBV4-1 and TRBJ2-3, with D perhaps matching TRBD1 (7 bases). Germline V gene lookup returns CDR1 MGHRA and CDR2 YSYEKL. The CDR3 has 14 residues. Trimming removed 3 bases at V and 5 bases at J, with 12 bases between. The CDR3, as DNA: TGCGCCAGCAGCCAGCGACAGGGAGGAGATACGCAGTATTTT. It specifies CASSQRQGGDTQYF.